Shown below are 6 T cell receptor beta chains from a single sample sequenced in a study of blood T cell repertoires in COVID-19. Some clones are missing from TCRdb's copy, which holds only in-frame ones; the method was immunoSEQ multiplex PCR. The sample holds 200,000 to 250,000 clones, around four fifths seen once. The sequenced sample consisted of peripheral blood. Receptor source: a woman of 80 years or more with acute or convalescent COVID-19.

In DNA form, the CDR3 reads TGTGCCAGCAGTTTATACGGGAGTACTGAAGCTTTCTTT. This translates into CASSLYGSTEAFF. The chain joins TRBV27 to TRBJ1-1; D unclear. CDR1 is MNHEY, CDR2 SMNVEV, per germline (reference sequence). Trimming took 1 base from V and 5 from J, leaving 8 bases between them. The CDR3 contains 13 residues.

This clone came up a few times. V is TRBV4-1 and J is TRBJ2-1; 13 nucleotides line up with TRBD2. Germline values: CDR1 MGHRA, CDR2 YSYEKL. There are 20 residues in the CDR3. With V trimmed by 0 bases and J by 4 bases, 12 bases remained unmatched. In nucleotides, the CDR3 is TGCGCCAGCAGCCAAGATCTCCGCGCCCGACTAGCGGGGGGATACAATGAGCAGTTCTTC. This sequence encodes CASSQDLRARLAGGYNEQFF.

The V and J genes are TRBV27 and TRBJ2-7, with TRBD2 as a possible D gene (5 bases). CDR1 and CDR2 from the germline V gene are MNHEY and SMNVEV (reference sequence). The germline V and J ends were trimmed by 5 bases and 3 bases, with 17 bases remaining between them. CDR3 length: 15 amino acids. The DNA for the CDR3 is TGTGCCAGCAGTAAATCCATAGCGAAGCACTACGAGCAGTACTTC. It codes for CASSKSIAKHYEQYF.

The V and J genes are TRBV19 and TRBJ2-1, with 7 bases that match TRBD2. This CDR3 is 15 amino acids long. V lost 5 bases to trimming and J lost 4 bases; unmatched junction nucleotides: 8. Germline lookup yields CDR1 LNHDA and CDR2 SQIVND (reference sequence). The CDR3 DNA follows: TGTGCCAGTAGTGGAGGGACTATTCCGTACAATGAGCAGTTCTTC. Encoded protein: CASSGGTIPYNEQFF.

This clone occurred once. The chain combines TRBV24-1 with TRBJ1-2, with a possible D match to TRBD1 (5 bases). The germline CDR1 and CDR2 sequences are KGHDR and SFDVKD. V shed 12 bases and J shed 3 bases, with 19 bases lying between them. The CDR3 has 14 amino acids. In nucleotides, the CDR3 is TGTGCCCCTCAACCAAAGGGGCGTGACTATGGCTACACCTTC. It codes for CAPQPKGRDYGYTF.

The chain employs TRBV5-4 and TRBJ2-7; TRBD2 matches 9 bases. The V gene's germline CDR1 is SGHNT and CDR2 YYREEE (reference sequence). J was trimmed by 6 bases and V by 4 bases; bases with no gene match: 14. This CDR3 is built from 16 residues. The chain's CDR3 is CASSGQTSAGGGEQYF. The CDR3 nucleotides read TGTGCCAGCAGCGGACAAACTAGCGCGGGGGGGGGCGAGCAGTACTTC.